The rows below give T cell receptor beta chains drawn from one sample of a study of siplizumab effects on memory and regulatory T cells. TCRdb keeps only in-frame clones here, not all; method: immunoSEQ multiplex PCR. The data contain some 120,000 clones, about 94% of them singletons. The sequenced material came from non-Treg CD4+ T cells sorted from blood. These receptors were taken from a human donor in good health. Each CDR3 is given with its conserved first and last residue. The D gene is left open where the match is weak.

d_call,cdr3_length,v_call,cdr3_aa
TRBD1,15,TRBV2,CASTQDRANNSPLHF
TRBD1,14,TRBV29-1,CSVVQAGTGEKLFF
NA,12,TRBV7-6,CASSLLTDTQYF
NA,14,TRBV6-5,CASSTGTSNQPQHF
NA,13,TRBV5-1,CASSSEYGTEAFF
NA,14,TRBV27,CASSLLGAGNTIYF
TRBD1,12,TRBV10-3,CAISARGNEQYF
NA,17,TRBV9,CASSVELGRANTGELFF
NA,16,TRBV11-3,CASSPGQFATNEKLFF
NA,13,TRBV5-4,CASSQGQNTEAFF
NA,17,TRBV25-1,CASATTSGTRWDYGYTF
NA,19,TRBV15,CATSTVEPRLGGGGNTIYF
NA,15,TRBV19,CASSALTANSYGYTF
NA,15,TRBV28,CASSYALYSNQPQHF
NA,13,TRBV5-8,CASSLAEDQPQHF
TRBD2,16,TRBV15,CATSRGTGGRSDTQYF
NA,14,TRBV10-3,CAISEGKMNTEAFF
NA,11,TRBV7-9,CASSSFGTQYF
NA,13,TRBV7-3,CASSLLGNTEAFF
NA,11,TRBV25-1,CASSGQETQYF
NA,17,TRBV9,CASSVEAGTVRGDTQYF